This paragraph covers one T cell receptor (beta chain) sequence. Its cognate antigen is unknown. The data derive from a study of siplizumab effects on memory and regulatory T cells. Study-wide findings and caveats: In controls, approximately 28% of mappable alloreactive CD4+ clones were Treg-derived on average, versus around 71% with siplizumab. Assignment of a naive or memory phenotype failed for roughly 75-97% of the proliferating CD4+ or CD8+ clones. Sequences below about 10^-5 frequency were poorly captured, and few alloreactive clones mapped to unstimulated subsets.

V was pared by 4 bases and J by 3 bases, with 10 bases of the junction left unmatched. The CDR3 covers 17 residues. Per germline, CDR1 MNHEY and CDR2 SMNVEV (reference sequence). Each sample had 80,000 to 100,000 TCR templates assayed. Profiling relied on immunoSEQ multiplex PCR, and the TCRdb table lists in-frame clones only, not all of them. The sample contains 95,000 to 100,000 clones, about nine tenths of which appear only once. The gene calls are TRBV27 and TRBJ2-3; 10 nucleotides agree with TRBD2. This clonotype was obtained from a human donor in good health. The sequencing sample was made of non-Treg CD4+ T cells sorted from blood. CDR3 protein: CASSSNRGTSVTDTQYF. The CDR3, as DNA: TGTGCCAGCAGTTCAAATAGGGGGACTAGCGTTACAGATACGCAGTATTTT.